The T cell receptor (beta chain) described here comes from a study of Graves' ophthalmopathy and Graves' hyperthyroidism. Per germline, CDR1 MNHEY and CDR2 SVGEGT. Trimming took 9 bases from V and 0 from J, leaving 6 bases between them. CDR3 length: 11 amino acids. Amplification of TCR beta CDR3 regions used RNA transcripts. Second-round multiplex PCR came after first-round RT-PCR with HTBI primers. TCRdb itself ran the multiplex PCR reads through MiXCR, one entry per CDR3 protein. The table shows hundreds of thousands of distinct CDR3 sequences, with approximately 21% occurring only once. This clonotype was found many times.

V is TRBV6-2 or TRBV6-3 and J is TRBJ2-7; D unresolved. Sequencing was done on a sample of peripheral blood. This receptor was taken from a woman between 18 and 29 years old with stable Graves' hyperthyroidism. For the CDR3, the DNA is TGTGCCAGTGGGGTCTCCTACGAGCAGTACTTC. Protein: CASGVSYEQYF.